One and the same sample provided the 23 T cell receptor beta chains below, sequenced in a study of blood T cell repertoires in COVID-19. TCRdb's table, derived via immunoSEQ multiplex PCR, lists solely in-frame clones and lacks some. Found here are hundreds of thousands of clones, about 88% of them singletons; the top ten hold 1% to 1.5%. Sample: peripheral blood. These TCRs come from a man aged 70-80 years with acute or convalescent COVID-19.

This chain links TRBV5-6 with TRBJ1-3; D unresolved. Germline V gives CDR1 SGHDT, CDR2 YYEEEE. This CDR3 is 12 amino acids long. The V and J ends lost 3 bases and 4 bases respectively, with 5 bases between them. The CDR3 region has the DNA TGTGCCAGCAGCTGGGAGGGAAACACCATATATTTT. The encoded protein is CASSWEGNTIYF.

The CDR3 nucleotides are TGTGCCAGCAGTGAACTGCAGACTAATAATTCACCCCTCCACTTT. Translating gives CASSELQTNNSPLHF. The chain has TRBV6-1 and TRBJ1-6; D gene uncertain. CDR3 length: 15 residues. Germline CDR1 reads MNHNS; CDR2 reads SASEGT. Deletions cut 2 bases from V and 5 bases from J, with 10 bases between.

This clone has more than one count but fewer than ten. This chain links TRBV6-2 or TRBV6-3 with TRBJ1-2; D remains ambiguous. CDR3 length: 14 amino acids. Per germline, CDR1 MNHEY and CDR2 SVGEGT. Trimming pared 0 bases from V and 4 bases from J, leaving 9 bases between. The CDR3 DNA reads TGTGCCAGCAGTTACTCGGGCGCCCTCTATGGCTACACCTTC. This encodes CASSYSGALYGYTF.

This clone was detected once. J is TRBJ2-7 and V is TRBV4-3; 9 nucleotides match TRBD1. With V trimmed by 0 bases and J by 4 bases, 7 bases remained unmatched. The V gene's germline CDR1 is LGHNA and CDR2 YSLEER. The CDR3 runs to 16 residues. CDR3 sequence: CASSQDPTGGLYEQYF. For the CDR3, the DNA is TGCGCCAGCAGCCAAGACCCCACAGGGGGCCTTTACGAGCAGTACTTC.

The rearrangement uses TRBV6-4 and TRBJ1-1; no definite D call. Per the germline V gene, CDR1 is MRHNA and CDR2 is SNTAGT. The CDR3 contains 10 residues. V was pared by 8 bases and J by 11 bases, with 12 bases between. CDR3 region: CASLTPGAFF. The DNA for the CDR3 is TGTGCCAGCCTGACCCCCGGGGCTTTCTTT.

The CDR3 region is CASSSLGLGETQYF. The CDR3 nucleotides are TGTGCCAGTAGTTCCCTAGGTTTGGGAGAGACCCAGTACTTC. The chain combines TRBV19 with TRBJ2-5; no clear D. V was pared by 5 bases and J by 4 bases, with 14 bases between. This CDR3 spans 14 amino acids. Looked up from germline, CDR1 is LNHDA and CDR2 is SQIVND (reference sequence).

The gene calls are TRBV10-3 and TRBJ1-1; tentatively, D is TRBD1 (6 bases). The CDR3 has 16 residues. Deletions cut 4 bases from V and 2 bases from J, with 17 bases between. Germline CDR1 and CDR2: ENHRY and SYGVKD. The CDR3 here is CAISVGQGTLNTEAFF. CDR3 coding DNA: TGTGCCATCAGTGTGGGCCAGGGGACCCTAAACACTGAAGCTTTCTTT.

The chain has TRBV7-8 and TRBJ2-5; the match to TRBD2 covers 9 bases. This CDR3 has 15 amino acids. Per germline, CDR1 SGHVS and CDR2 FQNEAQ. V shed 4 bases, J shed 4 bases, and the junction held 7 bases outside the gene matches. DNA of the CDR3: TGTGCCAGCAGCTCTAGCGGGGCATACTCAGAGACCCAGTACTTC. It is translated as CASSSSGAYSETQYF.

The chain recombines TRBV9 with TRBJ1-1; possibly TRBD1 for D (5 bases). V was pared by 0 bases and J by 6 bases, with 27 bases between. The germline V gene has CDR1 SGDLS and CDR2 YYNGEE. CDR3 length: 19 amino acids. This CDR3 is CASSVVGGSRGLLFSEAFF. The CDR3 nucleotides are TGTGCCAGCAGCGTAGTCGGAGGTAGTAGGGGACTACTTTTCTCTGAAGCTTTCTTT. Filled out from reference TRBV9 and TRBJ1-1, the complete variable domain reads DSGVTQTPKHLITATGQRVTLRCSPRSGDLSVYWYQQSLDQGLQFLIQYYNGEERAKGNILERFSAQQFPDLHSELNLSSLELGDSALYFCASSVVGGSRGLLFSEAFFGQGTRLTVV.

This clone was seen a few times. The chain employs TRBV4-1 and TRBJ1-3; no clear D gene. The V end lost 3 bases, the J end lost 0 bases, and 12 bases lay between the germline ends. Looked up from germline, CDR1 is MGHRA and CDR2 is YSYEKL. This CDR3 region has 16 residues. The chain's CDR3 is CASSQPAGSSGNTIYF. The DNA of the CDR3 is TGCGCCAGCAGCCAGCCAGCAGGTTCCTCTGGAAACACCATATATTTT.

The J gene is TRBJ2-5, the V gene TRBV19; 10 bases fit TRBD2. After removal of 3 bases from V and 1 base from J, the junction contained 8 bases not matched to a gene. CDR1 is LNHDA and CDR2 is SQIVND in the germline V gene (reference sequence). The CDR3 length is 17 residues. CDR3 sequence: CASSIVPSGRGQETQYF. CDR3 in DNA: TGTGCCAGTAGTATTGTTCCTAGCGGGAGAGGCCAAGAGACCCAGTACTTC.

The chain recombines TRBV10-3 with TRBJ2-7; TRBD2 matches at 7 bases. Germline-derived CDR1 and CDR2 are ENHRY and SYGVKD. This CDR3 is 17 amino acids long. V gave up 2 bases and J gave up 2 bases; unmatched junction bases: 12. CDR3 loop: CAISEPEGRGTPYEQYF. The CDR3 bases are TGTGCCATCAGTGAGCCAGAGGGGCGGGGGACCCCCTACGAGCAGTACTTC.

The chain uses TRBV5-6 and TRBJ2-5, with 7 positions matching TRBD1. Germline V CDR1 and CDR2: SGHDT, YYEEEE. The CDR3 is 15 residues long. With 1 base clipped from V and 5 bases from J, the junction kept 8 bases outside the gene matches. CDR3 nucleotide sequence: TGTGCCAGCAGCTTGAAGAGGGGGCTAGGGGAGACCCAGTACTTC. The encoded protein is CASSLKRGLGETQYF.

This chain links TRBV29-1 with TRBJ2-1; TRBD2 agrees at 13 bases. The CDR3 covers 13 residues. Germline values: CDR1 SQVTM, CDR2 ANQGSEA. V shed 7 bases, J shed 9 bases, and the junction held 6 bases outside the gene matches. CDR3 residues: CSAEGLAGAEQFF. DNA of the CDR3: TGCAGCGCAGAAGGACTAGCGGGAGCTGAGCAGTTCTTC.

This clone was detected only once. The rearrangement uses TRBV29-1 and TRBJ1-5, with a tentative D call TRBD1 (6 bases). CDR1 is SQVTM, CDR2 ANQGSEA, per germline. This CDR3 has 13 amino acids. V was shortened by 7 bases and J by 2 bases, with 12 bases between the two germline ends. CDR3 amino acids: CSGGQSRNQPQHF. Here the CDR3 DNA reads TGCAGCGGTGGACAGTCTCGCAATCAGCCCCAGCATTTT.

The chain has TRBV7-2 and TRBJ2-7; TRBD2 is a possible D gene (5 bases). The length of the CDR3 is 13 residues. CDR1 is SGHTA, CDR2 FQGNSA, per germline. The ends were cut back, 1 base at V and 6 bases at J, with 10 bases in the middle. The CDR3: CASSLERAREQYF. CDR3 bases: TGTGCCAGCAGCTTAGAGAGGGCCCGCGAGCAGTACTTC.

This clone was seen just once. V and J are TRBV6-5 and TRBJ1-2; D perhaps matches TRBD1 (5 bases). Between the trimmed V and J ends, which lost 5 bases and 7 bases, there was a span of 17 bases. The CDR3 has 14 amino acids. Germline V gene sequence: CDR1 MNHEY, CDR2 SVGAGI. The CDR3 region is CASSLRRGMGGYTF. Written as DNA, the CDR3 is TGTGCCAGCAGTCTCAGGAGGGGAATGGGTGGCTACACCTTC.

The CDR3 nucleotides read TGTGCCACCAGCAGGAGGAGGCCCTTCGGGGGCTACGAGCAGTACTTC. Translating it yields CATSRRRPFGGYEQYF. This sequence joins TRBV15 and TRBJ2-7; weak D call: TRBD2 (6 bases). CDR1 and CDR2 from the germline V gene are LNHNV and YYDKDF (reference sequence). The V gene lost 3 bases and the J gene lost 3 bases, with 18 bases spanning the gap. The CDR3 contains 16 residues.

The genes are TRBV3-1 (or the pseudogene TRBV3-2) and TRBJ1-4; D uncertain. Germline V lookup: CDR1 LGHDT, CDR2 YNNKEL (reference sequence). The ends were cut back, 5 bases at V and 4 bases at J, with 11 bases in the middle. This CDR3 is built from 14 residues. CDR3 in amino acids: CASSTGAGNEKLFF. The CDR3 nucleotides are TGTGCCAGCAGCACCGGAGCGGGTAATGAAAAACTGTTTTTT.

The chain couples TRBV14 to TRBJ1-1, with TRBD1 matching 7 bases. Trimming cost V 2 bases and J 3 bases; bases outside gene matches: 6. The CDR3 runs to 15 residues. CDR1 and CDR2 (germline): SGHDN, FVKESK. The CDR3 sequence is CASSQQGVRYTEAFF. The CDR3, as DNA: TGTGCCAGCAGCCAACAGGGGGTACGGTACACTGAAGCTTTCTTT.

CDR3 in DNA: TGTGCCAGCAGCTTAGCGCTCGCCAGGTGGACTGAAGCTTTCTTT. It codes for CASSLALARWTEAFF. The genes are TRBV7-2 and TRBJ1-1; D ambiguous. This CDR3 has 15 amino acids. V lost 0 bases and J 5 bases, leaving 13 bases between the germline ends. Germline V gene sequence: CDR1 SGHTA, CDR2 FQGNSA.

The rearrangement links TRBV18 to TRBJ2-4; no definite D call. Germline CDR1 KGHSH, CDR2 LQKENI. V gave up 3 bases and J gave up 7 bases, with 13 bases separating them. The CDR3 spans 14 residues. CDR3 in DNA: TGTGCCAGCTCACCCCGGCAGGTTGGGAACATTCAGTACTTC. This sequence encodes CASSPRQVGNIQYF.

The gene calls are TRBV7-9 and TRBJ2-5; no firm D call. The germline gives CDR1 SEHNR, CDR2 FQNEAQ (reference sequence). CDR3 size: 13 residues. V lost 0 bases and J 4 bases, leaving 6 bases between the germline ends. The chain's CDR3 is CASSLARTETQYF. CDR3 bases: TGTGCCAGCAGCTTAGCGAGAACAGAGACCCAGTACTTC. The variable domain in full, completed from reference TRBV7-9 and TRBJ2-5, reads DTGVSQNPRHKITKRGQNVTFRCDPISEHNRLYWYRQTLGQGPEFLTYFQNEAQLEKSRLLSDRFSAERPKGSFSTLEIQRTEQGDSAMYLCASSLARTETQYFGPGTRLLVL.